This T cell receptor (beta chain) emerged from a study of blood T cell repertoires in COVID-19. About the research overall: Whether acute or convalescent, the COVID-19 samples came from the United States, Italy and Spain.

Seattle participants joined during active infection and were tracked over time. Germline V CDR1 and CDR2: LGHDT, YNNKEL (reference sequence). This CDR3 spans 17 amino acids. With 0 bases removed from V and 0 bases from J, the gap between germline ends came to 9 bases. Under the authors' procedure: Researchers report that nucleated cell counts were estimated from reference gene primer amplification. Assay: immunoSEQ multiplex PCR; the TCRdb copy retains only in-frame clones and omits some. V, J and clone size derive from that table, while D and trimming were established from the DNA sequence. The table has hundreds of thousands of clones, roughly 88% seen once.

The sequencing input was peripheral blood. The TCR was taken from a woman aged 45-65 years with COVID-19, enrolled during active disease. The chain has TRBV3-1 (or the pseudogene TRBV3-2) and TRBJ2-6; D perhaps matches TRBD2 (6 bases). The CDR3 DNA follows: TGTGCCAGCAGCCAAGAGGGGCGGGGCTCTGGGGCCAACGTCCTGACTTTC. Amino acid sequence: CASSQEGRGSGANVLTF.